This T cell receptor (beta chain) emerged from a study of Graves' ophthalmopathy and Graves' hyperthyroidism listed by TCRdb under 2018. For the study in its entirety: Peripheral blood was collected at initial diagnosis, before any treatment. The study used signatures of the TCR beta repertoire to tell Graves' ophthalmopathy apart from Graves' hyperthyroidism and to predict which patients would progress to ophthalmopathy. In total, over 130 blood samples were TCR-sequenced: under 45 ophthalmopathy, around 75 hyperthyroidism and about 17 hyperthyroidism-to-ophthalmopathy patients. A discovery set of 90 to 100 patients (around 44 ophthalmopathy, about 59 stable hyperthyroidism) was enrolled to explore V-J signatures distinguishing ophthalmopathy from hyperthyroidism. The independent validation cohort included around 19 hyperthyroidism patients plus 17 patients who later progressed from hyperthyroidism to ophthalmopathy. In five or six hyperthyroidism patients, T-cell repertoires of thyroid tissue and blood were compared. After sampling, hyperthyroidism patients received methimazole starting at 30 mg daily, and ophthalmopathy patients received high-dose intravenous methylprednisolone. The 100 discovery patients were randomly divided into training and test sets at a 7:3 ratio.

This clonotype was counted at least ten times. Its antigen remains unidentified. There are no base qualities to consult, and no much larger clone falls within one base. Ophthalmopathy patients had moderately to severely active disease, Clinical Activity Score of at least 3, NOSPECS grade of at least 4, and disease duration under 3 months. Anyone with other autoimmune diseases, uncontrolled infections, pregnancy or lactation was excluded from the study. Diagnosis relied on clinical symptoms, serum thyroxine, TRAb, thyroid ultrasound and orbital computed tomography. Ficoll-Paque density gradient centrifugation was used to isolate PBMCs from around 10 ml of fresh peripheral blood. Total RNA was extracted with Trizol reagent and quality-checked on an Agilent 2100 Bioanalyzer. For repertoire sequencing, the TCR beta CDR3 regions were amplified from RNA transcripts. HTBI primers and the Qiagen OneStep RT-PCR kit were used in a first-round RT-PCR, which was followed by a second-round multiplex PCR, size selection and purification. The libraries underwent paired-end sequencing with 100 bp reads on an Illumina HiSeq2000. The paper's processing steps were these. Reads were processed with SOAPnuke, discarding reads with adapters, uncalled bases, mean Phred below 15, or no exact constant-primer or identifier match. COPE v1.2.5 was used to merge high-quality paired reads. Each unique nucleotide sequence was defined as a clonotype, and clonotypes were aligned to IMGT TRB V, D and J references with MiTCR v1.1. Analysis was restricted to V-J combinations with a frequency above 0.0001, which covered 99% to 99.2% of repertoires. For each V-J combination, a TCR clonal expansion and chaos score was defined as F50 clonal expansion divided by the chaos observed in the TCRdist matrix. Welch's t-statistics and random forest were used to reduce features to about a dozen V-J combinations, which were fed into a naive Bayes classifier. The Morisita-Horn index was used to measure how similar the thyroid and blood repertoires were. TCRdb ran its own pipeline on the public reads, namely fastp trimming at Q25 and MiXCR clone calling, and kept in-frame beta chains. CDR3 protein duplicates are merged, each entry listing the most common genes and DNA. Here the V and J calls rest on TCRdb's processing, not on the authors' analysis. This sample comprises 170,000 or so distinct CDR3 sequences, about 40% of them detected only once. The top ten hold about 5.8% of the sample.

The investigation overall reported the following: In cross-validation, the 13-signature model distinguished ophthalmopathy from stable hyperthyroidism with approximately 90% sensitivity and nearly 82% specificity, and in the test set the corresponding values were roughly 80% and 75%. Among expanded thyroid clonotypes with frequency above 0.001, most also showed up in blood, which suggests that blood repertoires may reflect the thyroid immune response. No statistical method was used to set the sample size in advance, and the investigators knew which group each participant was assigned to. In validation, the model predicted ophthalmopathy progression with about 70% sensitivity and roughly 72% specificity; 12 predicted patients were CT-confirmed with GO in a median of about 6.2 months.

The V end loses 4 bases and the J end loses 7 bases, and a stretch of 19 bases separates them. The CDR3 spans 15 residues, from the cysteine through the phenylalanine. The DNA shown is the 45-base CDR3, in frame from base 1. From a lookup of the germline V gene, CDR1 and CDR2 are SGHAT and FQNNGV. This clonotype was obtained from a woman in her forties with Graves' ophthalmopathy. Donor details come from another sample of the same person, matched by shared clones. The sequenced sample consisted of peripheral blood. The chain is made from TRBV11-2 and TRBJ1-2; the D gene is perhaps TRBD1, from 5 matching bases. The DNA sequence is TGTGCCAGCAGCTCGTTAGGCTCAGGGCTGGGTGGCTACACCTTC. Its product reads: CASSSLGSGLGGYTF.